The 12 T cell receptor beta chains in this list originate from one sample, sequenced in a study of shared clonotypes between healthy human individuals. Assay used: immunoSEQ multiplex PCR; TCRdb lists only in-frame clones, some missing. The data hold a few hundred thousand clones, with approximately 79% observed a single time. Sequenced: PBMCs. The origin of the receptors is a woman in her 40s in good health. Some clones in this sample may be carry-over from other donors' samples.

About this clone: Other DNA sequences from this sample encode an identical CDR3 as well. Here the CDR3 DNA reads TGTGCCAGCAGCTTTACAGGGTACGAGCAGTACTTC. Amino acids: CASSFTGYEQYF. This chain joins TRBV7-2 and TRBJ2-7; TRBD1 might be the D (6 bases). V lost 3 bases and J lost 4, with 7 bases in between. Per the germline V gene, CDR1 is SGHTA and CDR2 is FQGNSA. The CDR3 is made up of 12 amino acids.

The chain is built from TRBV2 and TRBJ2-1, with unresolved D. Between the trimmed V and J ends, which lost 2 bases and 4 bases, there was a span of 3 bases. This CDR3 has 12 residues. Germline V gene lookup returns CDR1 SNHLY and CDR2 FYNNEI. CDR3 region: CASSEPYNEQFF. The CDR3 coding sequence is TGTGCCAGCAGTGAACCTTACAATGAGCAGTTCTTC.

The chain links TRBV5-1 to TRBJ2-3; 8 bases align to TRBD2. The CDR3 is 18 amino acids. The germline gives CDR1 SGHRS, CDR2 YFSETQ. The J segment lost 2 bases and the V segment lost 0 bases, leaving 11 bases of the junction unmatched. Written as DNA, the CDR3 is TGCGCCAGCAGCTTGGAGGGGAGCGGGAGAGGGTACACAGATACGCAGTATTTT. It translates to CASSLEGSGRGYTDTQYF.

The V call is TRBV28, the J call TRBJ2-1; D not certain. Germline lookup yields CDR1 MDHEN and CDR2 SYDVKM. This CDR3 is built from 13 residues. CDR3 sequence: CATQADSYNEQFF. The CDR3 coding sequence is TGTGCTACTCAGGCTGACTCCTACAATGAGCAGTTCTTC.

V and J are TRBV30 and TRBJ2-1, with 7 bases identical to TRBD2. Germline CDR1 and CDR2: GTSNPN and SVGIG (reference sequence). CDR3 length: 14 amino acids. Germline trimming cut 3 bases from V and 6 bases from J; bases unmatched to any gene: 8. CDR3 sequence (DNA): TGTGCCTGGAGGGAGCGGGGAGCTGGCAATGAGCAGTTCTTC. Amino acids: CAWRERGAGNEQFF.

This chain connects TRBV25-1 to TRBJ2-7; 7 bases agree with TRBD1. V shed 1 base, J shed 6 bases, and the junction held 9 bases outside the gene matches. This CDR3 comprises 15 residues. CDR1 is MGHDK and CDR2 is SYGVNS in the germline V gene. For the CDR3, the DNA is TGTGCCAGCAGTGAATTGGTACAGGGGTGGCTCGAGCAGTACTTC. Translating it yields CASSELVQGWLEQYF.

The chain carries TRBV5-1 and TRBJ2-7; TRBD1 matches 7 bases. Germline values: CDR1 SGHRS, CDR2 YFSETQ. The length of the CDR3 is 16 residues. With 0 bases clipped from V and 5 bases from J, the junction kept 11 bases outside the gene matches. The CDR3 spells CASSLVGGAISHEQYF. As DNA, the CDR3 is TGCGCCAGCAGCTTGGTAGGGGGCGCGATTTCCCACGAGCAGTACTTC.

This chain connects TRBV28 to TRBJ2-4, with D uncertain. Germline loops: CDR1 MDHEN, CDR2 SYDVKM. The CDR3 has 16 residues. V lost 0 bases to trimming and J lost 0 bases, with 9 bases between them. The CDR3 region has the DNA TGTGCCAGCAGTTTATGGGCTGGGGAAGCCAAAAACATTCAGTACTTC. Protein sequence: CASSLWAGEAKNIQYF.

J is TRBJ2-3 and V is TRBV9, with a tentative D call TRBD1 (5 bases). The CDR3 loop spans 15 amino acids. V was pared by 0 bases and J by 4 bases, with 12 bases between. Looked up from germline, CDR1 is SGDLS and CDR2 is YYNGEE. The CDR3 DNA is TGTGCCAGCAGCGTAGCGAGCAGGGTGGCAGATACGCAGTATTTT. This sequence encodes CASSVASRVADTQYF.

The chain joins TRBV6-5 to TRBJ1-5; D might be TRBD1 (5 bases). The germline CDR1 and CDR2 sequences are MNHEY and SVGAGI. The CDR3 is made up of 13 amino acids. Trimming shortened V by 9 bases and J by 4 bases, and 13 bases separated the two germline ends. The CDR3 loop is CASRYGGNQPQHF. Written as DNA, the CDR3 is TGTGCCAGTCGGTACGGGGGGAATCAGCCCCAGCATTTT.

The chain carries TRBV7-8 and TRBJ2-1; 8 nucleotides match TRBD2. Per the germline V gene, CDR1 is SGHVS and CDR2 is FQNEAQ. Germline trimming cut 10 bases from V and 4 bases from J; bases unmatched to any gene: 12. This CDR3 spans 15 amino acids. The DNA for the CDR3 is TGTGCCACCGCAAAAACGGGAGGGGTTTACAATGAGCAGTTCTTC. It encodes CATAKTGGVYNEQFF.

There are many counts of this clone. The V gene is TRBV5-1, the J gene TRBJ2-2; TRBD1 aligns across 11 bases. Unmatched junction bases numbered 5, after V lost 4 bases and J lost 3 bases. This CDR3 region has 16 residues. From germline, CDR1 is SGHRS and CDR2 YFSETQ. Here the CDR3 DNA reads TGCGCCAGCAGCGTTAGGACAGGGGGCGACACCGGGGAGCTGTTTTTT. Translated, it gives CASSVRTGGDTGELFF.